These 27 T cell receptor beta chains originate from one sample sequenced in a study of blood T cells in healthy people across ages. For the second PCR, which ran for roughly 6 to 12 cycles, a sample-barcoded 5' primer and a J-beta primer mix were used. MiXCR, applied by TCRdb to the 5' RACE reads, yields one record per CDR3 protein. The sample has about a million distinct CDR3 sequences; under 40% are singletons. The sample taken for sequencing was blood. The origin of the receptors is a man aged 18 to 30 in good health.

The chain carries TRBV2 and TRBJ1-1; D gene ambiguous. Trimming took off 6 bases at V and 0 bases at J, with 11 bases between the two ends. CDR1 is SNHLY, CDR2 FYNNEI, per germline. The CDR3 sequence is 14 residues long. The CDR3 nucleotides are TGTGCCAGCAGAGAAACAACAGTGAACACTGAAGCTTTCTTT. It codes for CASRETTVNTEAFF.

This clonotype was seen a handful of times. The chain couples TRBV12-3 or TRBV12-4 to TRBJ1-5; D might be TRBD1 (6 bases). CDR3 size: 15 residues. Trimming left V 2 bases short and J 3 bases short, with 11 bases between. Here the CDR3 DNA reads TGTGCCAGCAGTTTATCCCAGGGGATCAATCAGCCCCAGCATTTT. Amino acids: CASSLSQGINQPQHF.

The chain uses TRBV12-3 or TRBV12-4 and TRBJ1-5; 8 nucleotides agree with TRBD1. With V trimmed by 5 bases and J by 4 bases, 4 bases remained unmatched. This CDR3 is 14 amino acids long. The CDR3 coding sequence is TGTGCCAGCAGTATTGACAGGGGTAATCAGCCCCAGCATTTT. It codes for CASSIDRGNQPQHF.

The chain joins TRBV28 to TRBJ2-7, with 8 bases identical to TRBD1. Matching the DNA end better, TRBJ2-5 makes the J call doubtful. The CDR3 length is 14 residues. From germline, CDR1 is MDHEN and CDR2 SYDVKM. The CDR3 here is CASRPTGVGETQYF. DNA of the CDR3: TGTGCCAGCAGGCCGACAGGGGTTGGAGAGACCCAGTACTTC.

The chain carries TRBV7-2 and TRBJ2-7; the D gene is possibly TRBD2 (6 bases). CDR3 length equals 13 residues. The germline V and J ends were trimmed by 8 bases and 4 bases, with 15 bases remaining between them. Germline lookup yields CDR1 SGHTA and CDR2 FQGNSA. DNA for the CDR3: TGTGCCAGCGTCGATATCGGGGGATACGAGCAGTACTTC. This sequence encodes CASVDIGGYEQYF.

This clonotype was seen more than once but under ten times. The rearrangement links TRBV20-1 to TRBJ1-4; the D is unclear. Germline values: CDR1 DFQATT, CDR2 SNEGSKA (reference sequence). Trimming pared 0 bases from V and 5 bases from J, leaving 10 bases between. The CDR3 totals 14 residues. CDR3 sequence reads: CSARDDRKNEKLFF. The CDR3 coding sequence is TGCAGTGCTAGAGATGATCGTAAAAATGAAAAACTGTTTTTT.

The rearrangement uses TRBV7-2 and TRBJ1-1; D gene uncertain. CDR3 length equals 12 residues. Trimming left V 1 base short and J 8 bases short, with 8 bases between. Germline CDR1 reads SGHTA; CDR2 reads FQGNSA. The CDR3 nucleotides are TGTGCCAGCAGCTTAGTCGTGGAGGAAGCTTTCTTT. It codes for CASSLVVEEAFF.

This clonotype was detected only a few times. The CDR3, as DNA: TGTGCCAGCAGTTCCCTCCGCTTACAGGAGAAGTGGACTAATGAAAAACTGTTTTTT. The encoded protein is CASSSLRLQEKWTNEKLFF. The chain carries TRBV12-3 or TRBV12-4 and TRBJ1-4; the D gene is possibly TRBD1 (5 bases). The CDR3 is made up of 19 amino acids. The V end was cut by 4 bases, the J end by 2 bases, with 23 bases between.

The chain employs TRBV4-1 and TRBJ1-5; 7 bases align to TRBD1. V was clipped by 4 bases and J by 4 bases; unmatched bases: 10. Germline loops: CDR1 MGHRA, CDR2 YSYEKL. The CDR3 runs 16 residues. In DNA, the CDR3 is TGCGCCAGCAGCCGAGGGGGCCAGGGTCTTAATCAGCCCCAGCATTTT. It translates to CASSRGGQGLNQPQHF.

The chain carries TRBV4-1 and TRBJ2-5; D perhaps matches TRBD1 (6 bases). Trimming pared 1 base from V and 11 bases from J, leaving 14 bases between. This CDR3 contains 13 residues. Germline CDR1 reads MGHRA; CDR2 reads YSYEKL. CDR3: CASSQVPGDGQYF. The CDR3 region has the DNA TGCGCCAGCAGCCAAGTCCCAGGGGATGGGCAGTACTTC.

This rearrangement joins TRBV20-1 to TRBJ2-3; 9 bases match TRBD1. CDR1 and CDR2 from the germline V gene are DFQATT and SNEGSKA (reference sequence). The CDR3 loop spans 14 amino acids. The V gene end was trimmed by 7 bases and the J gene end by 5 bases; junction bases not matched to a gene: 10. The CDR3 nucleotides are TGCAGTGTCATTAACAGGGGGCTGGGAGATACGCAGTATTTT. Protein product: CSVINRGLGDTQYF.

A single count supports this clonotype. A read error may account for a junction end that differs from germline. V gene TRBV7-2 combines with J gene TRBJ2-4; perhaps D is TRBD1 or TRBD2 (5 bases each). The CDR3 contains 16 residues. Germline values: CDR1 SGHTA, CDR2 FQGNSA. The CDR3 DNA reads as TGTGCTAGCAGCTTATCTCCCCCAGGGAGTGGAAACATTCAGTACTTC. Residues: CASSLSPPGSGNIQYF.

This chain joins TRBV7-9 and TRBJ2-1; D is perhaps TRBD1 or TRBD2 (6 bases each). The DNA end is more similar to TRBJ2-7, so the J call may be wrong. The CDR3 has 15 residues. Germline assignment: CDR1 SEHNR and CDR2 FQNEAQ (reference sequence). CDR3 loop: CASSLAGGLYNEQYF. DNA for the CDR3: TGTGCCAGCAGCTTAGCGGGGGGCCTCTACAATGAGCAGTACTTC.

This clonotype was recorded a few times. The chain links TRBV7-6 to TRBJ2-2; weak D call: TRBD2 (6 bases). The germline V and J ends were trimmed by 4 bases and 4 bases, with 10 bases remaining between them. Germline V gene lookup returns CDR1 SGHVS and CDR2 FNYEAQ. The CDR3 is 14 residues long. The CDR3 nucleotides read TGTGCCAGCAGCTCAAGGACTACCACCGGGGAGCTGTTTTTT. This encodes CASSSRTTTGELFF.

As DNA, the CDR3 is TGTGCCAGCAGTTTTAAAGGTGGGGCCAACGTCCTGACTTTC. Translated, it gives CASSFKGGANVLTF. The chain couples TRBV12-3 or TRBV12-4 to TRBJ2-6; D not resolved. The CDR3 length is 14 residues. V dropped 3 bases and J dropped 3 bases, with 6 bases sitting between them.

This clonotype was seen many times. J is TRBJ2-3 and V is TRBV3-1, with 7 bases matching TRBD2. The CDR3 covers 13 residues. J lost 4 bases, V lost 4 bases, and 2 bases had no gene match. Germline values: CDR1 LGHDT, CDR2 YNNKEL (reference sequence). The CDR3: CASSLLAADTQYF. The CDR3 DNA reads as TGTGCCAGCAGCCTCCTAGCGGCAGATACGCAGTATTTT.

The CDR3 reads CASSYAPPTNTEAFF. CDR3 coding DNA: TGTGCCAGCAGTTACGCGCCTCCCACGAACACTGAAGCTTTCTTT. The V and J genes are TRBV6-6 and TRBJ1-1; D is uncertain. Germline V gives CDR1 MNHNY, CDR2 SVGAGI (reference sequence). V lost 2 bases and J 1 base, leaving 11 bases between the germline ends. CDR3 size: 15 residues.

This chain connects TRBV7-2 to TRBJ1-5, with D tentatively TRBD1 (5 bases). CDR1 and CDR2 from the germline V gene are SGHTA and FQGNSA. This CDR3 spans 13 amino acids. The germline V and J ends were trimmed by 5 bases and 4 bases, with 9 bases remaining between them. The CDR3 DNA follows: TGTGCCAGCAGCAGGCGACAGAATCAGCCCCAGCATTTT. Protein sequence: CASSRRQNQPQHF.

The V gene is TRBV5-1, the J gene TRBJ1-2; D call uncertain. CDR1 SGHRS and CDR2 YFSETQ come from the germline V gene. Trimming took 3 bases from V and 1 from J, leaving 13 bases between them. CDR3 length equals 15 residues. The CDR3 loop is CASSWDASFNYGYTF. The CDR3 DNA reads as TGCGCCAGCAGCTGGGATGCCAGCTTTAACTATGGCTACACCTTC.

A word on this clonotype: The junction departs from germline at one end; a sequencing error may be responsible. The J gene is TRBJ2-1, the V gene TRBV20-1; 9 bases fit TRBD1. Germline V CDR1 and CDR2: DFQATT, SNEGSKA (reference sequence). This CDR3 spans 15 amino acids. CDR3 bases: TGCAGTGCTCGAGACTGGGACAGGGACTACAATGAGCAGTTCTTC. Its translation is CSARDWDRDYNEQFF.

The gene calls are TRBV30 and TRBJ2-7, with unresolved D. Germline V gives CDR1 GTSNPN, CDR2 SVGIG (reference sequence). This CDR3 has 13 residues. V dropped 0 bases and J dropped 0 bases, with 6 bases sitting between them. CDR3 sequence reads: CAWSVTSSYEQYF. In DNA, the CDR3 is TGTGCCTGGAGTGTAACGAGCTCCTACGAGCAGTACTTC.

The V call is TRBV12-3 or TRBV12-4, the J call TRBJ1-2; D is unclear. This CDR3 region has 13 residues. V was shortened by 3 bases and J by 6 bases, with 11 bases between the two germline ends. The CDR3 is CASSFSLLDGYTF. CDR3 in DNA: TGTGCCAGCAGTTTTAGCCTTTTAGATGGCTACACCTTC.

A few counts support this clonotype. V usage is TRBV4-3 and J usage is TRBJ2-1; no clear D. The DNA end is more similar to TRBJ2-7, so the J call may be wrong. The germline V gene encodes CDR1 LGHNA and CDR2 YSLEER. This CDR3 contains 17 residues. In DNA form, the CDR3 reads TGCGCCAGCAGCCAAGATCCCTCCGTGAGCTCCTACAATGAGCAGTACTTC. As protein: CASSQDPSVSSYNEQYF.

The rearrangement joins TRBV4-3 to TRBJ2-1; D is uncertain. The J call may be mistaken, given a closer DNA end match to TRBJ2-7. Germline CDR1 and CDR2: LGHNA and YSLEER. The CDR3 spans 16 residues. The CDR3 DNA is TGCGCCAGCAGCCAAGAACCCCCTGGCTCCTACAATGAGCAGTACTTC. This translates into CASSQEPPGSYNEQYF.

This chain's CDR3 is CASNKQGVGNTEAFF. Here the CDR3 DNA reads TGCGCCAGCAACAAACAGGGGGTTGGTAACACTGAAGCTTTCTTT. V gene TRBV5-1 combines with J gene TRBJ1-1; 8 bases line up with TRBD1. The V and J ends lost 6 bases and 2 bases, in that order; junction bases with no gene match: 9. Germline loops: CDR1 SGHRS, CDR2 YFSETQ. This CDR3 has 15 residues.

The CDR3 region has the DNA TGCGCCAGCAGCCAAGCACAGGGACGCAATGAGCAGTACTTC. Its protein is CASSQAQGRNEQYF. The rearrangement uses TRBV4-1 and TRBJ2-7; D may be TRBD1 (6 bases). The length of the CDR3 is 14 residues. Looked up from germline, CDR1 is MGHRA and CDR2 is YSYEKL. V was clipped by 1 base and J by 7 bases, with 14 bases between them.

V usage is TRBV29-1 and J usage is TRBJ1-1, with D possibly matching TRBD1 (5 bases). V was pared by 5 bases and J by 4 bases, with 14 bases between. This CDR3 comprises 13 residues. CDR1 is SQVTM and CDR2 is ANQGSEA in the germline V gene. Here the CDR3 reads CSVWGAGGTEAFF. The CDR3 DNA follows: TGCAGCGTTTGGGGCGCGGGGGGCACTGAAGCTTTCTTT.